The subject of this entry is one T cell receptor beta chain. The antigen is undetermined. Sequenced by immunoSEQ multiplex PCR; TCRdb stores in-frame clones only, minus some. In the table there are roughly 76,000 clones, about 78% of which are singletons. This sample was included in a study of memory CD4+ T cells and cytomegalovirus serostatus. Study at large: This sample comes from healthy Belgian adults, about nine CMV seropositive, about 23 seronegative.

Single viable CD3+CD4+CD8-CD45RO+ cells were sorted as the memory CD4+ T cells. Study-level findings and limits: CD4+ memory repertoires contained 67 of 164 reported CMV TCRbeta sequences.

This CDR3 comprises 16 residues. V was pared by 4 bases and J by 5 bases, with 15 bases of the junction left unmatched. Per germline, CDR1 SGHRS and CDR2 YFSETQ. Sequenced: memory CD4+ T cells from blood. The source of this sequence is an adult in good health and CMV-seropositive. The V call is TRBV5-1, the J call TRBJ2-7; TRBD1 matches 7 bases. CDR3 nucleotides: TGCGCCAGCAGCGATCCCGGGACAGCCTTTCTTAACGAGCAGTACTTC. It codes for CASSDPGTAFLNEQYF.